These 22 T cell receptor beta chains were all obtained from the same sample, sequenced in a study of neurological immune-mediated disorders. TCRdb re-called the 5' RACE reads with MiXCR, one entry per CDR3 protein. The repertoire consists of around 53,000 distinct CDR3 sequences, with approximately 8.4% occurring once and the leading ten covering roughly 2%. Time point meaning: longitudinal time-point 3. The specimen was PBMCs. The source is a woman aged 40 to 49 in good health.

V usage is TRBV29-1 and J usage is TRBJ2-1; no clear D. The germline V and J ends were trimmed by 5 bases and 0 bases, with 11 bases remaining between them. Germline-derived CDR1 and CDR2 are SQVTM and ANQGSEA. The CDR3 length is 14 residues. In DNA form, the CDR3 reads TGCAGCGTTAGTCCAGAGAGCTCCTACAATGAGCAGTTCTTC. It yields the protein CSVSPESSYNEQFF.

The table lists this clonotype with many counts. This chain uses TRBV2 with TRBJ1-3; no reliable D call. CDR1 is SNHLY, CDR2 FYNNEI, per germline. The CDR3 is 14 amino acids. Trimming shortened V by 6 bases and J by 0 bases, and 9 bases separated the two germline ends. In DNA, the CDR3 is TGTGCCAGCAGATCGAGTAGCTCTGGAAACACCATATATTTT. It codes for CASRSSSSGNTIYF.

This clonotype has ten or more counts. This chain uses TRBV5-4 with TRBJ2-2; 14 positions agree with TRBD2. This CDR3 is 17 amino acids long. Trimming cost V 5 bases and J 1 base; bases outside gene matches: 4. Germline CDR1 is SGHNT and CDR2 is YYREEE (reference sequence). The CDR3 nucleotides are TGTGCCAGCAGATCCGGACTAGCGGGGGGGAACACCGGGGAGCTGTTTTTT. It encodes CASRSGLAGGNTGELFF.

A few counts support this clonotype. The CDR3 sequence: CASSLDGTGIGEFF. CDR3 nucleotides: TGCGCCAGCAGCTTGGACGGGACAGGGATAGGCGAGTTCTTC. This chain links TRBV5-1 with TRBJ2-1, with 9 bases that match TRBD1. Germline CDR1 reads SGHRS; CDR2 reads YFSETQ. V trimming: 0 bases; J trimming: 14 bases; junction bases outside the gene matches: 9. The CDR3 length is 14 residues.

This clonotype was seen ten or more times. The rearrangement joins TRBV5-1 to TRBJ1-2; TRBD1 agrees at 8 bases. J gave up 8 bases and V 2 bases, and 5 bases lay outside the gene matches. The length of the CDR3 is 13 residues. CDR1 SGHRS and CDR2 YFSETQ come from the germline V gene. CDR3 bases: TGCGCCAGCAGCTTCGGACAGGGTTCCGGCTACACCTTC. Its protein product is CASSFGQGSGYTF. The variable domain in full, with the rest retrieved from reference TRBV5-1 and TRBJ1-2, is KAGVTQTPRYLIKTRGQQVTLSCSPISGHRSVSWYQQTPGQGLQFLFEYFSETQRNKGNFPGRFSGRQFSNSRSEMNVSTLELGDSALYLCASSFGQGSGYTFGSGTRLTVV.

This clonotype has just one count. A junction boundary mismatches the germline segment, possibly from a read error. The CDR3 region is CAVSEGTRYEQYF. CDR3 sequence (DNA): TGTGCCGTCAGTGAGGGGACTCGCTATGAGCAGTACTTC. The chain combines TRBV10-3 with TRBJ2-7, with D tentatively TRBD2 (6 bases). Germline assignment: CDR1 ENHRY and CDR2 SYGVKD. The CDR3 length is 13 residues.

The table lists this clonotype with many counts. The chain recombines TRBV7-8 with TRBJ1-2; D perhaps matches TRBD1 (5 bases). The germline CDR1 and CDR2 sequences are SGHVS and FQNEAQ. Trimming stripped 4 bases from V and 2 bases from J, with 8 bases between. This CDR3 region has 13 residues. CDR3 in amino acids: CASSSQENYGYTF. The DNA for the CDR3 is TGTGCCAGCAGCTCACAGGAGAACTATGGCTACACCTTC.

This chain links TRBV30 with TRBJ1-1; a possible D gene is TRBD1 (6 bases). CDR3 length: 14 amino acids. Looked up from germline, CDR1 is GTSNPN and CDR2 is SVGIG (reference sequence). Trimming removed 4 bases from V and 4 bases from J, with 16 bases in between. In DNA, the CDR3 is TGTGCCTGGAATAACTTAGGGGGGACCACTGAAGCTTTCTTT. As protein: CAWNNLGGTTEAFF.

A remark on this clonotype: A much more abundant neighbour one base away suggests this may be a read error. V and J are TRBV20-1 and TRBJ1-1; D uncertain. Germline CDR1 reads DFQATT; CDR2 reads SNEGSKA (reference sequence). V lost 6 bases to trimming and J lost 10 bases, with 15 bases between them. The length of the CDR3 is 11 residues. This CDR3 is CSAANGYVAFF. DNA for the CDR3: TGCAGTGCCGCAAACGGTTATGTAGCTTTCTTT.

This clonotype was recorded many times. V is TRBV29-1 and J is TRBJ1-2; no clear D. CDR3 length equals 10 residues. The germline CDR1 and CDR2 sequences are SQVTM and ANQGSEA. Trimming shortened V by 5 bases and J by 8 bases, and 9 bases separated the two germline ends. The CDR3 DNA sequence: TGCAGCGTTCGATCGGACGGCTACACCTTC. Translation: CSVRSDGYTF.

This clonotype was recorded many times. The chain uses TRBV4-3 and TRBJ2-7; 8 bases are a match to TRBD1. Germline V gene sequence: CDR1 LGHNA, CDR2 YSLEER. The CDR3 loop spans 15 amino acids. Trimming at V came to 2 bases and at J to 6 bases, leaving 9 bases not matched to a gene. The CDR3 reads CASSQYPQGGAEQYF. As DNA, the CDR3 is TGCGCCAGCAGCCAATACCCACAGGGGGGAGCCGAGCAGTACTTC.

This clonotype was counted many times. The V gene is TRBV5-1, the J gene TRBJ1-5; 8 positions agree with TRBD1. Germline V CDR1 and CDR2: SGHRS, YFSETQ. The CDR3 consists of 16 residues. V was clipped by 4 bases and J by 1 base; unmatched bases: 7. This CDR3 is CASSLYGQGSNQPQHF. CDR3 coding DNA: TGCGCCAGCAGCCTCTACGGACAGGGCAGCAATCAGCCCCAGCATTTT.

This clonotype showed up many times. The genes are TRBV9 and TRBJ2-1, with 13 positions matching TRBD2. Germline V gene lookup returns CDR1 SGDLS and CDR2 YYNGEE. Unmatched junction bases numbered 1, after V lost 0 bases and J lost 4 bases. CDR3 length: 16 residues. CDR3 in amino acids: CASSVATSGGYNEQFF. The DNA for the CDR3 is TGTGCCAGCAGCGTAGCGACTAGCGGGGGGTACAATGAGCAGTTCTTC.

This clonotype occurred many times. This chain links TRBV5-1 with TRBJ2-7; TRBD2 is a possible D gene (6 bases). This CDR3 spans 13 amino acids. The germline V and J ends were trimmed by 4 bases and 5 bases, with 13 bases remaining between them. Germline values: CDR1 SGHRS, CDR2 YFSETQ. The CDR3 DNA is TGCGCCAGCAGCCACGGGACTGCTAACGAGCAGTACTTC. Translation gives CASSHGTANEQYF.

This clonotype came up many times. The germline gene is not matched at one end of the junction; a read error may be the cause. The chain is built from TRBV7-7 and TRBJ2-7; D uncertain. The CDR3 sequence is 13 residues long. The germline CDR1 and CDR2 sequences are SSHAT and FNYEAQ (reference sequence). This chain's CDR3 is CASSLAGTYEQYF. In nucleotides, the CDR3 is TGTGCTAGCAGCTTAGCCGGAACCTACGAGCAGTACTTC.

This clonotype appeared many times. The chain links TRBV6-1 to TRBJ1-2; weak D call: TRBD1 (6 bases). Trimming cost V 2 bases and J 4 bases, with 14 bases left between them. There are 15 residues in the CDR3. Germline-derived CDR1 and CDR2 are MNHNS and SASEGT. This CDR3 reads CASSERTRGAYGYTF. Here the CDR3 DNA reads TGTGCCAGCAGTGAAAGAACTCGGGGGGCCTATGGCTACACCTTC.

This clonotype was detected many times. The chain recombines TRBV20-1 with TRBJ2-7; possibly TRBD1 or TRBD2 for D (6 bases each). CDR3 size: 13 residues. Germline V gene sequence: CDR1 DFQATT, CDR2 SNEGSKA (reference sequence). V was clipped by 3 bases and J by 5 bases, with 14 bases between them. CDR3 bases: TGCAGTGCTAGTCGTCAGGGGAGGCACGAGCAGTACTTC. Translated, it gives CSASRQGRHEQYF.

This clonotype was detected many times. This sequence joins TRBV5-1 and TRBJ2-7; D remains ambiguous. There are 13 residues in the CDR3. V was pared by 4 bases and J by 2 bases, with 10 bases between. Germline CDR1 and CDR2: SGHRS and YFSETQ. CDR3 region: CASSLGAAYEQYF. Written as DNA, the CDR3 is TGCGCCAGCAGCCTGGGCGCGGCCTACGAGCAGTACTTC.

This clonotype has at least ten counts. V is TRBV27 and J is TRBJ1-1; D might be TRBD1 (5 bases). Trimming pared 2 bases from V and 1 base from J, leaving 8 bases between. The CDR3 has 14 amino acids. Germline V lookup: CDR1 MNHEY, CDR2 SMNVEV (reference sequence). CDR3 residues: CASSLLGPNTEAFF. The CDR3 region has the DNA TGTGCCAGCAGTTTACTGGGACCGAACACTGAAGCTTTCTTT.

This clonotype was picked up many times. V usage is TRBV6-2 or TRBV6-3 and J usage is TRBJ2-2; perhaps TRBD2 as D (5 bases). The CDR3 sequence is 14 residues long. CDR1 is MNHEY and CDR2 is SVGEGT in the germline V gene. V gave up 8 bases and J gave up 5 bases, with 15 bases separating them. This chain's CDR3 is CASLVVGSTGELFF. The CDR3 nucleotides read TGTGCCAGCCTCGTAGTAGGGAGTACCGGGGAGCTGTTTTTT.

With regard to this clonotype: This could be a read error, since a much larger clone is one nucleotide away. The chain is built from TRBV4-2 and TRBJ1-6; 7 bases match TRBD1. The CDR3 is 15 residues long. Germline V gene sequence: CDR1 LGHNA, CDR2 YNFKEQ. Here the CDR3 reads CASSQRQGVNSPIHF. For the CDR3, the DNA is TGTGCCAGCAGCCAAAGACAGGGAGTAAACTCACCCATCCACTTT.

This clonotype qualifies as medium-sized (0.01 to 0.1%). This chain connects TRBV5-1 to TRBJ2-7, with D perhaps TRBD2 (6 bases). From germline, CDR1 is SGHRS and CDR2 YFSETQ. The V and J ends lost 3 bases and 5 bases respectively, with 15 bases between them. This CDR3 has 14 residues. The chain's CDR3 is CASSSTYGSHEQYF. Written as DNA, the CDR3 is TGCGCCAGCAGCTCGACGTACGGGAGCCACGAGCAGTACTTC.